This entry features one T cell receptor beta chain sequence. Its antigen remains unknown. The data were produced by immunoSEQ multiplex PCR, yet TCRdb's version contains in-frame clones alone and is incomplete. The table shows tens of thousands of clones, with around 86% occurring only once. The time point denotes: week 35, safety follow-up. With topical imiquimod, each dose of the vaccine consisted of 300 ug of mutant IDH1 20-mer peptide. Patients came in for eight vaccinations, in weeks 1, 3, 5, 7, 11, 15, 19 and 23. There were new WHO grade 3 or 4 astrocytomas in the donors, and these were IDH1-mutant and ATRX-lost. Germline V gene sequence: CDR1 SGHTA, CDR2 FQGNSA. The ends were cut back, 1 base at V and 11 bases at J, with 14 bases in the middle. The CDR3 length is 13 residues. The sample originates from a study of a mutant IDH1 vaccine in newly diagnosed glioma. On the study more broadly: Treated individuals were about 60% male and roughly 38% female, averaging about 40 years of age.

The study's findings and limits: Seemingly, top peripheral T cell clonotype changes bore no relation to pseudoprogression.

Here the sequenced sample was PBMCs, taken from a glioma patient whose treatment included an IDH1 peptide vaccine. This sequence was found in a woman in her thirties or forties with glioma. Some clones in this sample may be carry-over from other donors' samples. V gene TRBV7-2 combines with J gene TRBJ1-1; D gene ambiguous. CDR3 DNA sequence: TGTGCCAGCAGCTTAGGCGTTGAGGGTTGGGCTTTCTTT. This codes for CASSLGVEGWAFF.